This note documents a single T cell receptor beta chain sequence. The CDR3 runs 17 residues. Between the trimmed V and J ends, which lost 6 bases and 7 bases, there was a span of 24 bases. From germline, CDR1 is MDHEN and CDR2 SYDVKM. Method: immunoSEQ multiplex PCR; TCRdb's copy keeps in-frame clones and lacks some. Altogether some 53,000 clones are present, around 94% being singletons, with the ten largest covering less than 0.3%. This entry comes from a study of T cell changes during pregnancy in multiple sclerosis. The sequenced sample was CD4+ T cells from peripheral blood mononuclear cells, obtained in the third trimester of pregnancy. The source is a female donor with multiple sclerosis, enrolled in a pregnancy study. This chain uses TRBV28 with TRBJ1-4, with a weak D call TRBD1 (6 bases). In nucleotides, the CDR3 is TGTGCCAGCAGCACAACCAACAGGGTACATCTGAGTGAAAAACTGTTTTTT. Its translation is CASSTTNRVHLSEKLFF.